This TCR beta chain was recorded in a study of cytomegalovirus exposure and HLA in healthy donors. General study findings and limits: In a later analysis, an Asian-associated ancestry cluster reportedly showed fewer N-insertions than the roughly 730-donor mean.

Points on this clone: Its target is unknown.

The germline V and J ends were trimmed by 8 bases and 5 bases, with 10 bases remaining between them. The germline gives CDR1 MNHNS, CDR2 SASEGT. This CDR3 comprises 12 residues. Amplification used 60 Vbeta primers and 13 Jbeta primers. This table comes from immunoSEQ multiplex PCR, and its TCRdb copy is limited to in-frame clones, with some not included. The sample lists approximately 160,000 clones, 84% occurring once. This receptor was obtained from a girl between 10 and 17 years old in good health and CMV-seropositive. Sequences were obtained from PBMCs. This chain uses TRBV6-1 with TRBJ1-5, with D perhaps TRBD1 (6 bases). CDR3 sequence: CASQQGDQPQHF. The CDR3 DNA reads as TGTGCCAGCCAACAGGGAGATCAGCCCCAGCATTTT.